The clone carrying this T cell receptor beta chain was observed a few times. Its antigen remains unidentified. These data are taken from a study of response to subunit inactivated influenza vaccine. Findings and caveats of the study: It was suggested by the authors that few new T cells are recruited by each seasonal influenza vaccination.

From germline, CDR1 is LGHDT and CDR2 YNNKEL (reference sequence). CDR3 length equals 14 residues. Trimming cost V 1 base and J 6 bases; bases outside gene matches: 2. Each CDR3 protein is one row after TCRdb ran MiXCR on the RT-PCR reads. The repertoire holds hundreds of thousands of distinct CDR3 sequences, with 21% as singletons. V and J are TRBV3-1 and TRBJ2-2; 7 bases line up with TRBD1. The sequence was collected from a man between 50 and 75 years old who received an inactivated influenza vaccine. Material: PBMCs from blood, obtained about 20 months after vaccination. As DNA, the CDR3 is TGTGCCAGCAGCCAAGCAGGGGGTGCCGGGGAGCTGTTTTTT. This translates into CASSQAGGAGELFF.